The 3 T cell receptor beta chains below come from one sample, sequenced in a study of cytomegalovirus exposure and HLA in healthy donors (dated by TCRdb to 2016 to 2017). The method behind the library was the immunoSEQ multiplex PCR assay. For the multiplex PCR, a mixture combining 60 forward primers for TCR Vbeta segments and 13 reverse primers for TCR Jbeta segments was used. TCRdb carries this immuneACCESS record with in-frame sequences only. Its versions omit some clonotypes, under half of them owing to an unresolved V gene in the studies checked, with the rest unexplained. The sample table holds about 55,000 clones, of which about 67% were seen once. The ten largest clones add up to around a third of the sample. The sequenced sample was PBMCs. Receptor source: a man aged 35 to 55 in good health and CMV-seropositive.

The rearrangement links TRBV29-1 to TRBJ2-5; tentatively, D is TRBD1 (6 bases). V was cut by 5 bases and J by 2 bases, with 18 bases left in between. Germline loops: CDR1 SQVTM, CDR2 ANQGSEA. The length of the CDR3 is 15 residues. Here the CDR3 reads CSVNTDRREQETQYF. CDR3 DNA sequence: TGCAGCGTTAATACGGACAGAAGGGAACAAGAGACCCAGTACTTC.

The CDR3 region is CAWSPRRGERQPQHF. In DNA, the CDR3 is TGTGCCTGGAGTCCCCGACGGGGAGAGCGACAGCCCCAGCATTTT. The chain recombines TRBV30 with TRBJ1-5, with no clear D. In germline, CDR1 is GTSNPN, CDR2 SVGIG (reference sequence). V was pared by 2 bases and J by 7 bases, with 18 bases between. The CDR3 runs to 15 residues. Filled out from reference TRBV30 and TRBJ1-5, the complete variable domain reads SQTIHQWPATLVQPVGSPLSLECTVEGTSNPNLYWYRQAAGRGLQLLFYSVGIGQISSEVPQNLSASRPQDRQFILSSKKLLLSDSGFYLCAWSPRRGERQPQHFGDGTRLSIL.

The DNA for the CDR3 is TGTGCCAGCAGGCGGCTCTTGAACACTGAAGCTTTCTTT. Translation gives CASRRLLNTEAFF. V and J are TRBV6-1 and TRBJ1-1; D uncertain. Per germline, CDR1 MNHNS and CDR2 SASEGT. CDR3 length: 13 residues. Trimming took off 6 bases at V and 0 bases at J, with 8 bases between the two ends.